Listed below are T cell receptor beta chains from one sample, sequenced in a study of neurological immune-mediated disorders. Each CDR3 protein gets one entry after TCRdb re-called the 5' RACE reads with MiXCR. Of tens of thousands of distinct CDR3 sequences listed, approximately 5% were seen once; the top ten hold around 2%. The source material was CD4+ T cells from blood. These TCRs come from a woman aged 45-60 years in good health. Both conserved end residues are part of each CDR3. A D gene is named only where the DNA matches it firmly. Size tells how often a clone was seen (once, few, many) or the class of an expanded clone, and some rows leave it out.

TRBV20-1	medium-sized	TRBJ1-1	-	CSPEDTQGAEAFF	TGCAGTCCCGAGGACACTCAAGGAGCTGAAGCTTTCTTT
TRBV24-1	many	TRBJ2-7	-	CATSGTAYEQYF	TGTGCCACCAGTGGGACAGCCTACGAGCAGTACTTC
TRBV3-2	many	TRBJ2-7	-	CASSQDHPYYEQYF	TGTGCCAGCAGCCAAGATCACCCTTACTACGAGCAGTACTTC
TRBV28	many	TRBJ1-6	-	CASSFPGENSPLHF	TGTGCCAGCAGTTTCCCAGGGGAGAATTCACCCCTCCACTTT
TRBV10-3	many	TRBJ2-6	TRBD2	CAISESLGPSGVSGANVLTF	TGTGCCATCAGTGAGTCCCTGGGGCCTAGCGGGGTCTCCGGGGCCAACGTCCTGACTTTC
TRBV9	medium-sized	TRBJ1-1	-	CASSVVSGDTEAFF	TGTGCCAGCAGCGTAGTCTCGGGGGACACTGAAGCTTTCTTT
TRBV27	many	TRBJ2-7	TRBD1	CASSSTGVTGEQYF	TGTGCCAGCAGTTCTACAGGGGTCACCGGAGAGCAGTACTTC
TRBV5-1	medium-sized	TRBJ2-1	TRBD2	CASSPASGSWGEQFF	TGCGCCAGCAGCCCCGCTAGCGGGAGTTGGGGTGAGCAGTTCTTC
TRBV12-3/TRBV12-4	many	TRBJ2-7	-	CASSLTENEQYF	TGTGCCAGCAGTTTAACTGAGAACGAGCAGTACTTC
TRBV5-1	many	TRBJ1-1	-	CASSTGQTRNTEAFF	TGCGCCAGCAGCACAGGACAGACCAGGAACACTGAAGCTTTCTTT
TRBV19	many	TRBJ2-7	-	CASSIDTAREQYF	TGTGCCAGTAGTATTGACACGGCCCGGGAGCAGTACTTC
TRBV9	many	TRBJ1-1	-	CASSVAQRNTEAFF	TGTGCCAGCAGCGTAGCTCAGAGAAACACTGAAGCTTTCTTT
TRBV12-3/TRBV12-4	many	TRBJ2-5	-	CASRRKDILETQYF	TGTGCCAGCAGAAGAAAAGACATCTTGGAGACCCAGTACTTC
TRBV15	many	TRBJ2-7	-	CATSRDLTESYEQYF	TGTGCCACCAGCAGAGATTTAACAGAATCCTACGAGCAGTACTTC
TRBV28	many	TRBJ2-7	-	CASSLDSSYEQYF	TGTGCCAGCAGCCTGGACTCATCCTACGAGCAGTACTTC
TRBV28	many	TRBJ1-6	-	CATSDGSSYNSPLHF	TGTGCCACATCAGACGGGAGCTCCTATAATTCACCCCTCCACTTT
TRBV4-3	many	TRBJ1-1	-	CASSQERANEAFF	TGCGCCAGCAGCCAGGAAAGGGCGAACGAAGCTTTCTTT
TRBV20-1	medium-sized	TRBJ2-3	TRBD2	CSARDPFSGTSTDTQYF	TGCAGTGCTAGAGATCCCTTTAGCGGGACTAGCACAGATACGCAGTATTTT
TRBV20-1	many	TRBJ2-1	-	CSAKKDFVYNEQFF	TGCAGTGCTAAAAAGGACTTCGTCTACAATGAGCAGTTCTTC
TRBV6-6	many	TRBJ2-1	TRBD1	CASSPDPGQGNDEQFF	TGTGCCAGCAGCCCAGATCCGGGACAGGGAAACGATGAGCAGTTCTTC
TRBV18	many	TRBJ2-7	TRBD2	CASSPRTSGFSSYEQYF	TGTGCCAGCTCACCCCGGACTAGCGGGTTCTCCTCCTACGAGCAGTACTTC
TRBV7-6	many	TRBJ1-1	TRBD1	CASSARVGQGFAEAFF	TGTGCCAGCAGCGCACGAGTCGGACAGGGGTTCGCTGAAGCTTTCTTT
TRBV29-1	-	TRBJ1-2	-	CSANGQPAGYTF	TGCAGCGCCAACGGACAGCCCGCTGGCTACACCTTC
TRBV29-1	medium-sized	TRBJ2-1	TRBD2	CSVDPTGLSNEQFF	TGCAGCGTTGATCCCACGGGACTAAGCAATGAGCAGTTCTTC
TRBV20-1	once	TRBJ2-1	TRBD2	CSKLAGELGEQFF	TGCAGCAAACTAGCGGGAGAGCTCGGTGAGCAGTTCTTC
TRBV20-1	many	TRBJ2-3	TRBD2	CSRGTGGGFGTDTQYF	TGCAGCCGAGGGACGGGGGGTGGTTTCGGCACAGATACGCAGTATTTT
TRBV5-1	many	TRBJ1-1	TRBD1	CASSLKGTGTLGAEAFF	TGCGCCAGCAGCTTGAAGGGGACAGGGACACTGGGCGCTGAAGCTTTCTTT
TRBV5-1	many	TRBJ2-1	TRBD2	CASSSVGSGKYNEQFF	TGCGCCAGCAGCTCCGTGGGTAGCGGGAAGTACAATGAGCAGTTCTTC
TRBV20-1	many	TRBJ2-5	-	CSARAAGGATQYF	TGCAGTGCTAGAGCGGCAGGGGGGGCGACCCAGTACTTC
TRBV28	many	TRBJ1-1	TRBD1	CASSTGGVSAFF	TGTGCCAGCAGCACAGGGGGCGTTTCTGCTTTCTTT
TRBV10-3	many	TRBJ2-6	TRBD1	CAISEGTGTSGANVLTF	TGTGCCATCAGTGAAGGGACAGGGACCTCTGGGGCCAACGTCCTGACTTTC
TRBV7-2	medium-sized	TRBJ1-1	-	CASSLGGRGIAFF	TGTGCCAGCAGCTTGGGGGGTCGTGGCATAGCTTTCTTT